This T cell receptor (beta chain) was identified during a study of identical twins (TCRdb year 2016). For the wider study: TCR alpha and beta repertoires from monozygotic twins, unrelated adults of various ages and cord blood were deep-sequenced to test whether fetal clonotypes persist. Replicate twin experiments were performed at different times using different library preparation protocols to rule out contamination.

Receptor libraries were prepared by 5' RACE. The sequencing machine was an Illumina HiSeq 2000. A universal primer binding site was added through template switching, and the final cDNA carried a unique molecular identifier so that TCR cDNA molecules could be counted accurately. First-strand cDNA for TCR alpha and beta chains was synthesized from specific primers in the conserved constant-segment region. To control for contamination, every cDNA library was double barcoded, receiving both a SMART-Mk sample barcode and Illumina barcodes. TruSeq adapter sequences and Illumina sample barcodes were added in two successive PCR steps. Sequencing of the TCR alpha and beta cDNA libraries was done on the Illumina HiSeq platform using custom primers. As for how the authors treated the data: Unique molecular identifiers were extracted from raw reads with MiGEC, and CDR3 positions were determined with MiXCR. Recombination models were inferred per individual with the repgenHMM and IGoR tools using an EM algorithm. The tcR package in R was used for shared clonotype analysis, with sharing normalized by the product of cloneset sizes. To study raw recombination without the effects of thymic and clonal selection, out-of-frame nonproductive sequences were analyzed. TCRdb passed the public sequencing reads through fastp at Q25 and MiXCR, retaining productive beta sequences. Entries are consolidated by CDR3 protein sequence, retaining the most common genes and DNA. These V and J calls rely on TCRdb rather than the paper's analysis. The sample table records 1.5 million or so distinct CDR3 sequences; about 31% of these occur just once. The ten most abundant clones make up 0.27% of the sample.

In the germline V gene, CDR1 corresponds to ENHRY and CDR2 to SYGVKD. Including the terminal cysteine and phenylalanine, the CDR3 comprises 17 residues. Just the 51-base CDR3 DNA is kept, in frame starting at base 1. Clipping removes 0 bases from V and 1 base from J, with 6 as the unmatched junction base count. Every donor was a healthy Caucasian. On the study overall, not on this receptor specifically: Because the same donors could not be followed over many years, the conclusions relied on cross-sectional statistical analysis. Excess twin sharing in beta out-of-frame sequences was weaker because fewer shared sequences lowered the signal-to-noise ratio. Out-of-frame TCR alpha sharing in monozygotic twins was systematically underestimated by recombination models, whereas sharing between unrelated individuals was in agreement with the recombination models. Fewer insertions were carried by abundant cord blood beta clonotypes; a weaker similar trend was observed in young adult naive repertoires, while no such trend was observed in memory repertoires. Invariant T cells such as MAIT and iNKT could partly confound zero-insertion analyses, though diverse VJ usage argued against this for most clonotypes. Compared with coincidental sharing between unrelated individuals, out-of-frame TCR alpha sequences shared between twins showed an excess of sequences with low generation probability.

This clonotype was counted a few times. Its antigen remains undetermined. No much larger clonotype is one base removed from it; base qualities were not supplied. The TCR originated in a newborn girl in good health. The specimen was cord blood. This sequence uses TRBV10-3 and TRBJ2-3; a stretch of 8 junction bases matches TRBD2. The DNA sequence reads TGTGCCATCAGTGAGTCGGTTAGCGGGACACGCACAGATACGCAGTATTTT. It specifies CAISESVSGTRTDTQYF.